This T cell receptor beta chain was recorded in a study of T-cell reconstitution after alpha-beta-depleted transplantation in children. Per germline, CDR1 SGHRS and CDR2 YFSETQ. After removal of 3 bases from V and 2 bases from J, the junction contained 4 bases not matched to a gene. The CDR3 has 16 amino acids. Unique molecular identifiers were built into the TCRbeta library. Each CDR3 protein is one row after TCRdb ran MiXCR on the PCR reads. The table shows some 640,000 distinct CDR3 sequences, with roughly 17% occurring only once. This clonotype was observed a handful of times. Sequenced material: PBMCs from the stem cell graft donor, taken from the stem cell graft. The rearrangement uses TRBV5-1 and TRBJ2-7, with 14 positions matching TRBD2. The receptor was isolated from a human donor who donated a stem cell graft to a child with acute myeloid leukemia. CDR3 DNA sequence: TGCGCCAGCAGCTCTGGGACTAGCGGGGGAACCTACGAGCAGTACTTC. As protein: CASSSGTSGGTYEQYF. The variable domain in full, completed from reference TRBV5-1 and TRBJ2-7, reads KAGVTQTPRYLIKTRGQQVTLSCSPISGHRSVSWYQQTPGQGLQFLFEYFSETQRNKGNFPGRFSGRQFSNSRSEMNVSTLELGDSALYLCASSSGTSGGTYEQYFGPGTRLTVT.